This TCR beta chain emerged from a study of shared T cell receptors in the human thymus. TCRdb keeps only in-frame clones here, not all; method: immunoSEQ multiplex PCR. The table has hundreds of thousands of clones, approximately 83% seen once. This CDR3 is built from 15 residues. Germline trimming cut 2 bases from V and 0 bases from J; bases unmatched to any gene: 4. Germline CDR1 is SGHTA and CDR2 is FQGTGA. Another study also made use of these data, one on human thymus T cells.

The sample taken for sequencing was thymocytes. J is TRBJ2-7 and V is TRBV7-3; 7 nucleotides agree with TRBD1. The TCR was taken from a girl under three years old with a congenital heart defect. CDR3 loop: CASSLDGQASYEQYF. The CDR3 DNA follows: TGTGCCAGCAGCTTAGACGGACAGGCCTCCTACGAGCAGTACTTC.